This T cell receptor (beta chain) originates from a study of OX40 agonist ivuxolimab in advanced cancers. Study-level information: Six ivuxolimab dose levels, 0.01 to 10 mg/kg, were given intravenously every 2 weeks. Overall study findings and caveats: The study found among the lowest clonal expansion in partial responders at 0.1-3.0 mg/kg.

Only in-frame clones appear in the TCRdb table, and some are missing; sequencing was by immunoSEQ multiplex PCR. The sample includes roughly 82,000 clones, over 65% of them seen just once. Notes on this clone: Its target is unknown.

The CDR3 runs 17 residues. CDR1 and CDR2 from the germline V gene are MNHEY and SMNVEV (reference sequence). Trimming stripped 2 bases from V and 6 bases from J, with 22 bases between. This sequence originates from an adult with an advanced solid tumor such as melanoma, head and neck, liver or kidney cancer. V is TRBV27 and J is TRBJ1-1; a possible D gene is TRBD1 (6 bases). Specimen: CD4+ or CD8+ T cells sorted from blood, collected in a trial of the OX40 agonist ivuxolimab. CDR3 in amino acids: CASSLDGWSGTSPEAFF. CDR3 DNA sequence: TGTGCCAGCAGTTTAGATGGTTGGTCGGGGACAAGCCCTGAAGCTTTCTTT.